The clone carrying this T cell receptor (beta chain) was observed a handful of times. This sample was taken from a study of low-dose radiotherapy and immunotherapy resistance in tumors. Study at large: Every two weeks patients got nivolumab 240 mg flat dose, plus ipilimumab 1 mg/kg every six weeks, intravenously.

The time point denotes: after trial treatment. Specified treatment: LDRT plus nivolumab, ipilimumab, low-dose cyclophosphamide and aspirin (RACIN trial). Enrollment required an advanced solid tumor negative for tumor-infiltrating lymphocytes. Primers targeting TRAV and TRBV primed first-strand cDNA, covering alpha and beta chains. The PCR that amplified TCRs ran for 20 cycles, relying on a constant-region primer and a V-primer adapter. TCRdb recomputed calls from the reads with MiXCR, one row per CDR3 protein. The repertoire holds approximately 100,000 distinct CDR3 sequences, with about a fifth as singletons. CDR1 and CDR2 (germline): MNHNY, SVGAGI (reference sequence). The CDR3 is 17 amino acids. Trimming removed 4 bases at V and 1 base at J, with 18 bases between.

The sequenced sample was PBMCs, obtained after low-dose radiotherapy plus immunotherapy. The TCR sequence derives from a male donor with prostate cancer. V is TRBV6-6 and J is TRBJ2-3, with D tentatively TRBD1 (5 bases). The CDR3 nucleotides read TGTGCCAGCAGTTTCCTCGGTCTGGGGCTCGGCACAGATACGCAGTATTTT. Translating it yields CASSFLGLGLGTDTQYF.